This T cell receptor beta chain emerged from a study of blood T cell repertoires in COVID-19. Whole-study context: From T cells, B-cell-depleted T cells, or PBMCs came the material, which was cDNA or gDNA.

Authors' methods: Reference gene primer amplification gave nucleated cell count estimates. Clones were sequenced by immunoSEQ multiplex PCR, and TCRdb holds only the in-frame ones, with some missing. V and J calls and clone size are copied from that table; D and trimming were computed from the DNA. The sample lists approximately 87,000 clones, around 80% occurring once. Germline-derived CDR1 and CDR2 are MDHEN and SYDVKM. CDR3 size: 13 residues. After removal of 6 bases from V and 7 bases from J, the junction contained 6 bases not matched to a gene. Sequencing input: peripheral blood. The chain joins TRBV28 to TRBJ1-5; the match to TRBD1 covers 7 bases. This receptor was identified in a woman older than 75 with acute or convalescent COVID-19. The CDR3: CASRTGIRQPQHF. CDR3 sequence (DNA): TGTGCCAGCAGGACAGGGATAAGGCAGCCCCAGCATTTT.